This T cell receptor (beta chain) stems from a study of post-analysis software for immune sequencing data. Overall study context: Multiple sclerosis in the patients followed relapsing-remitting, secondary progressive and progressive-relapsing courses.

Overall study findings and caveats: Samples sharing a preparation batch grouped tightly together when assessed by F measure. Five or six TRBV segments, TRBV5-6, TRBV5-1 and TRBV20-1 among them, were found more frequent in patients than controls. Normalized Chao1 diversity was significantly lower in multiple sclerosis patients than in controls.

This clonotype has only a few counts. No antigen is known for it. TCR beta libraries were prepared from cDNA with unique molecular identifiers. Each CDR3 protein is one row after TCRdb ran MiXCR on the PCR reads. The repertoire holds about 200,000 distinct CDR3 sequences, with approximately 28% as singletons. Trimming took 7 bases from V and 10 from J, leaving 15 bases between them. This CDR3 is 12 amino acids long. The sequence was collected from a girl under 18 with multiple sclerosis. Input material: blood. This chain connects TRBV12-3 or TRBV12-4 to TRBJ2-3; tentatively, D is TRBD2 (6 bases). The CDR3 loop is CASTLTRRAQYF. CDR3 coding DNA: TGTGCCAGCACCCTCACACGGAGGGCGCAGTATTTT.